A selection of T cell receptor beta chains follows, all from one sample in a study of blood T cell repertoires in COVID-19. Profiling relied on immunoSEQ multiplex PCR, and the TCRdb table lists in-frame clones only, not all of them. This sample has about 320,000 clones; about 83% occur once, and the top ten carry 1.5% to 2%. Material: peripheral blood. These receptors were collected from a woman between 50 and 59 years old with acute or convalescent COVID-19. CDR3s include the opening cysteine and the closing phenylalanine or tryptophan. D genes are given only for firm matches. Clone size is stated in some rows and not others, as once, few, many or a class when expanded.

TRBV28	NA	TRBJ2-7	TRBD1	TGTGCCAGCAGCCGACAGGGGGCTTACGAGCAGTACTTC	CASSRQGAYEQYF
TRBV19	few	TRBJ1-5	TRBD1	TGTGCCACCAAGGAGACAGGGAATATCAATCAGCCCCAGCATTTT	CATKETGNINQPQHF
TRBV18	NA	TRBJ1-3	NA	TGTGCCAGCTCACAAACAGGGAGTATCGGAAACACCATATATTTT	CASSQTGSIGNTIYF
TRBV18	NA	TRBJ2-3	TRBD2	TGTGCCAGCTCACCACCGGGAAGCGGGAATAGGCCAGATACGCAGTATTTT	CASSPPGSGNRPDTQYF
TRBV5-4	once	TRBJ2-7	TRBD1	TGTGCCAGCAGCTTAGGACAGGGGGGAGCCTACGAGCAGTACTTC	CASSLGQGGAYEQYF
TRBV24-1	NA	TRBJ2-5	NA	TGTGCCACGACGACAGGGGAGGGGGAGACCCAGTACTTC	CATTTGEGETQYF
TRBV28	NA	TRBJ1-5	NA	TGTGCCAGCAGGACAGTTAGCAATCAGCCCCAGCATTTT	CASRTVSNQPQHF
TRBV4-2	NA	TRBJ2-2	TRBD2	TGTGCCAGCAGCCATGTAAGCGGGAGAGGTACCGGGGAGCTGTTTTTT	CASSHVSGRGTGELFF
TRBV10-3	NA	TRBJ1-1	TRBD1	TGTGCCATCAGCCCTACAGGGGGCATCACTGAAGCTTTCTTT	CAISPTGGITEAFF
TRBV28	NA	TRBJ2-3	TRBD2	TGTGCCAGCAGTTTCCGGACTAGGAAGGGCACAGATACGCAGTATTTT	CASSFRTRKGTDTQYF
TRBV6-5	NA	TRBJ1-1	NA	TGTGCCAGCATCATGAACACTGAAGCTTTCTTT	CASIMNTEAFF
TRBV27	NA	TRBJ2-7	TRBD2	TGTGCCAGCAGTCTTGGTCCCGGGAGGGGGTCCTACGAGCAGTACTTC	CASSLGPGRGSYEQYF
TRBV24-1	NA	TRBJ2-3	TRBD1	TGTGCCACCAGTGATGATCCCAGGACAGGGGAGGGCACAGATACGCAGTATTTT	CATSDDPRTGEGTDTQYF
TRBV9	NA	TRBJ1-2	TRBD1	TGTGCCAGCAGCGGCTGGCCGGGACAGGTCAAGGAGGGCTACACCTTC	CASSGWPGQVKEGYTF
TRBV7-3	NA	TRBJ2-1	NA	TGTGCCAGCAGCCCCACCCGGACAGACTTAAGAAATGAGCAGTTCTTC	CASSPTRTDLRNEQFF
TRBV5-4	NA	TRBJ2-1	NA	TGTGCCAGCAGCTTGGGACTAACCTACAATGAGCAGTTCTTC	CASSLGLTYNEQFF
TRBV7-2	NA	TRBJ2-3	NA	TGTGCCAGCAGCTTCGGAGCTCTTCGCACAGATACGCAGTATTTT	CASSFGALRTDTQYF
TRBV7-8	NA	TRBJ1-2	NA	TGTGCCAGCAGCTTAGATCACGGTGGTCCTGGCTACACCTTC	CASSLDHGGPGYTF
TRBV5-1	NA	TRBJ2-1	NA	TGCGCCAGCAGCTTGGATGCGGGGAGCTCCTACAATGAGCAGTTCTTC	CASSLDAGSSYNEQFF
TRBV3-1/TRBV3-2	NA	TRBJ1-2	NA	TGTGCCAGCAGCCAATTCCTACTTCGGACAGACTATGGCTACACCTTC	CASSQFLLRTDYGYTF